This TCR beta chain is drawn from a study of blood T cell repertoires in COVID-19. Across the study: Acute and convalescent COVID-19 samples came from the United States, Italy and Spain. Sample material is recorded as cDNA or gDNA derived from T cells, B-cell-depleted T cells, or PBMCs.

Original methodology: Cell counts per sample came from amplifying reference gene primers. Clones were read by immunoSEQ multiplex PCR, and TCRdb kept only the in-frame ones, dropping some. Clone size and the V and J calls come from that table; the DNA yielded D and trimming. The sample contains 240,000 or so clones, 82% of which appear only once. This clonotype was obtained from an older woman with active or convalescent COVID-19. Source material: peripheral blood.

The CDR3 region is CAWAGTGDDTGELFF. In DNA, the CDR3 is TGTGCCTGGGCCGGGACAGGGGACGACACCGGGGAGCTGTTTTTT. The V call is TRBV30, the J call TRBJ2-2; TRBD1 agrees at 10 bases. The junction had 6 bases not matched to a gene; V was cut back by 5 bases and J by 3 bases. The CDR3 consists of 15 residues. CDR1 and CDR2 (germline): GTSNPN, SVGIG (reference sequence). The full variable domain, in which reference TRBV30 and TRBJ2-2 provide the parts outside the CDR3, is SQTIHQWPATLVQPVGSPLSLECTVEGTSNPNLYWYRQAAGRGLQLLFYSVGIGQISSEVPQNLSASRPQDRQFILSSKKLLLSDSGFYLCAWAGTGDDTGELFFGEGSRLTVL.